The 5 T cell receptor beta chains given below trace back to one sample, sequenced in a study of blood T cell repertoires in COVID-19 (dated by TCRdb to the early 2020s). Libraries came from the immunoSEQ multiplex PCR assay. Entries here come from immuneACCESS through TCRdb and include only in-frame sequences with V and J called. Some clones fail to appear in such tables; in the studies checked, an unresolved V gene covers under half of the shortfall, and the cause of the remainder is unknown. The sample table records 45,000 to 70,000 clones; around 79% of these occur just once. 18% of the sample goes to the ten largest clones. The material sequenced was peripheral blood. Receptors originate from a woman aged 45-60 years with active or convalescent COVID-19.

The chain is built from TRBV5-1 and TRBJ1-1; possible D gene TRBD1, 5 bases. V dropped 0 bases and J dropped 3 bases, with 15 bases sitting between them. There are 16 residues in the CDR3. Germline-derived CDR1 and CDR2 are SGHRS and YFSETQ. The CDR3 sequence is CASSLVGGTGDTEAFF. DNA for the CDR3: TGCGCCAGCAGCTTGGTTGGAGGGACCGGGGACACTGAAGCTTTCTTT.

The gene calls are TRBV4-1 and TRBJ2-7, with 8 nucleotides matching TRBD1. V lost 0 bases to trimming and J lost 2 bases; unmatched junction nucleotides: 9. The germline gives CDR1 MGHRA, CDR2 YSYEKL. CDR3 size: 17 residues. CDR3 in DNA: TGCGCCAGCAGCCAAGATCTTCCAGGGGGCGCCACCTACGAGCAGTACTTC. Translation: CASSQDLPGGATYEQYF.

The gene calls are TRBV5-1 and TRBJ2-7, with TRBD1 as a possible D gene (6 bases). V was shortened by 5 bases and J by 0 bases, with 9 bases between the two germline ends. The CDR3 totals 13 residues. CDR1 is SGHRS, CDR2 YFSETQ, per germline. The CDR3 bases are TGCGCCAGCAGTGGACAGAGCTCCTACGAGCAGTACTTC. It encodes CASSGQSSYEQYF.

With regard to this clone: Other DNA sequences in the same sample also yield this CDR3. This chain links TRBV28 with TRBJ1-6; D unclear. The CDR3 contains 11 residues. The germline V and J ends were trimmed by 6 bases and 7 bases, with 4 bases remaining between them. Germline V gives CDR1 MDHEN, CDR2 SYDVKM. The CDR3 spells CASSRNSPLHF. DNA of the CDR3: TGTGCCAGCAGCAGGAATTCACCCCTCCACTTT.

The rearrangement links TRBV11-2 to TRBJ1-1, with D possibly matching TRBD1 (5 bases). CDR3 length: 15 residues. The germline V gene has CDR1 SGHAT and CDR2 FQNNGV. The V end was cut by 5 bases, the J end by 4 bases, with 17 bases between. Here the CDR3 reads CASSPTAGGSTEAFF. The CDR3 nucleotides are TGTGCCAGCAGCCCCACAGCGGGGGGTAGCACTGAAGCTTTCTTT.